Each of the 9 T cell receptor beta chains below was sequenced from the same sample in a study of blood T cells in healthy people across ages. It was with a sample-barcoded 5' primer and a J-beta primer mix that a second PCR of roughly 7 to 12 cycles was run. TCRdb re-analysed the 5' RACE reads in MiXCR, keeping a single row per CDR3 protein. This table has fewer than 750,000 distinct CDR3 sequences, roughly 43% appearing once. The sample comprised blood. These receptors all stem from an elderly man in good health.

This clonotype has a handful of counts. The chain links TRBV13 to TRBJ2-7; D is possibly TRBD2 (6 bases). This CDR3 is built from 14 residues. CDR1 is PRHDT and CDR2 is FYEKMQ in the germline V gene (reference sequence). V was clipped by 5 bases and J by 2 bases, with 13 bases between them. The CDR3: CASSLGGITYEQYF. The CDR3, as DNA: TGTGCCAGCAGCCTGGGGGGAATCACCTACGAGCAGTACTTC.

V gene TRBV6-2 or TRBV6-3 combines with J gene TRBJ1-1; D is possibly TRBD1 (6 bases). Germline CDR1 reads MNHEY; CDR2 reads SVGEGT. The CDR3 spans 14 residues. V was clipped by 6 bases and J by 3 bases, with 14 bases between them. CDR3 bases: TGTGCCAGCAGAAGCGGGGGCTTGGACACTGAAGCTTTCTTT. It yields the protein CASRSGGLDTEAFF.

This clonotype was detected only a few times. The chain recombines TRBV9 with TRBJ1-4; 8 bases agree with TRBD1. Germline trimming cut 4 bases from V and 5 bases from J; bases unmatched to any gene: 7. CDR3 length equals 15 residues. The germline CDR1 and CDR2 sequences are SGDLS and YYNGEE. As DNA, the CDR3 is TGTGCCAGCAGCTCGAGGACAGGGATAAATGAAAAACTGTTTTTT. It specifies CASSSRTGINEKLFF.

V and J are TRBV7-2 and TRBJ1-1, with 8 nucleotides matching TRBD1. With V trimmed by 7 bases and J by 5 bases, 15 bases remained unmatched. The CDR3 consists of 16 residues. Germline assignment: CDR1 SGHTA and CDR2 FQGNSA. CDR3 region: CASTADRGNRETEAFF. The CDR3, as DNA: TGTGCCAGCACCGCCGACAGGGGTAATCGTGAGACTGAAGCTTTCTTT.

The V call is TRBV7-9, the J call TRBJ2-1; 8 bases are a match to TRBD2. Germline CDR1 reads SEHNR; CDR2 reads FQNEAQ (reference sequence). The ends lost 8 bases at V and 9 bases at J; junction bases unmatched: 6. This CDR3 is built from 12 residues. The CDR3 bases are TGTGCCAGCGGACCGGGGGGGCCTGAGCAGTTCTTC. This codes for CASGPGGPEQFF.

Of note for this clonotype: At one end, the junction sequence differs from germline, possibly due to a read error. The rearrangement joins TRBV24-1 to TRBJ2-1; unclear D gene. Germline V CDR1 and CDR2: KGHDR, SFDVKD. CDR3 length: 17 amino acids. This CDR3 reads CATSDPMAGSSCNEQFF. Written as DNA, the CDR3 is TGTGCCACCAGTGACCCTATGGCAGGCAGCTCCTGCAATGAGCAGTTCTTC.

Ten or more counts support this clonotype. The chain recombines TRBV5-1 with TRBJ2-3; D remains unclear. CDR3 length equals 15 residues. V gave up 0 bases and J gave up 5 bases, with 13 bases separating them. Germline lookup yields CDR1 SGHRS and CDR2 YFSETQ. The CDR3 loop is CASSLGNSDGDTQYF. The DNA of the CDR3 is TGCGCCAGCAGCTTGGGTAACTCCGATGGAGATACGCAGTATTTT.

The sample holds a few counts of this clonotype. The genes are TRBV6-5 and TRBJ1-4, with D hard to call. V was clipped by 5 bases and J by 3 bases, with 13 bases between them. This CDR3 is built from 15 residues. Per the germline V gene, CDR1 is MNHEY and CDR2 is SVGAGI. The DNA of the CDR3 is TGTGCCAGCAGTAACCCGGGGAGGTCTAATGAAAAACTGTTTTTT. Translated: CASSNPGRSNEKLFF.

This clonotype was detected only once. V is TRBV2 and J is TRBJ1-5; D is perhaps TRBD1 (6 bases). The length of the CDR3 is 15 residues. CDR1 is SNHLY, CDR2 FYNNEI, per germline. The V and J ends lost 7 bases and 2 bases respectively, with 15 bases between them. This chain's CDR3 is CASNSGGLGNQPQHF. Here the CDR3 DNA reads TGTGCCAGCAATTCGGGGGGCTTGGGCAATCAGCCCCAGCATTTT.